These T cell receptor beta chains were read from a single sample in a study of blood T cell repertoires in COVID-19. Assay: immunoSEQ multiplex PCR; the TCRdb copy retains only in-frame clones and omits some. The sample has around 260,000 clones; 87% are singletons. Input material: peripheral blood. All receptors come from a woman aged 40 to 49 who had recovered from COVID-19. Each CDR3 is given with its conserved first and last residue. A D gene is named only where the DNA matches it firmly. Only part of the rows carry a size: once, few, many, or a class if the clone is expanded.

TGTGCCAGCAGCCCTACTCTCGCCTGGACAGATACGCAGTATTTT,CASSPTLAWTDTQYF,TRBV9,-,-,TRBJ2-3
TGCGCCAGCAGCCAGGCCGGGACAGGGAACGAAAAACTGTTTTTT,CASSQAGTGNEKLFF,TRBV4-1,TRBD1,-,TRBJ1-4
TGCACCAGCAGCCCAGGACTAGCGGGGGGCCAAGAGACCCAGTACTTC,CTSSPGLAGGQETQYF,TRBV1,-,-,TRBJ2-5
TGTGCCAGCAGCTGGGGGACAGGGAACAATGAGCAGTTCTTC,CASSWGTGNNEQFF,TRBV5-6,TRBD1,once,TRBJ2-1
TGTGCCAGCAGCGTAGGAGGAGGGAGGAATTCACCCCTCCACTTT,CASSVGGGRNSPLHF,TRBV9,-,-,TRBJ1-6
TGTGCCACCAGCAGTGTCGCAGGGGGGTATTCACCCCTCCACTTT,CATSSVAGGYSPLHF,TRBV15,TRBD1,-,TRBJ1-6
TGCGCCAGCAGCTTGCGGACTAGCGGGGGGTCGGAGACCCAGTACTTC,CASSLRTSGGSETQYF,TRBV5-1,TRBD2,-,TRBJ2-5
TGTGCCAGCAGCCAATTAAACACCGGGGAGCTGTTTTTT,CASSQLNTGELFF,TRBV4-2,-,-,TRBJ2-2
TGTGCCAGCAGCGCACAGGATGACAGTAGCAATCAGCCCCAGCATTTT,CASSAQDDSSNQPQHF,TRBV5-6,-,-,TRBJ1-5
TGTGCCAGCAGCTTGTTATCGGCAGCCGGGTCCGGGGAGCTGTTTTTT,CASSLLSAAGSGELFF,TRBV7-8,-,-,TRBJ2-2
TGTGCCTGGAGTCGTACAGCCCCTAATGAAAAACTGTTTTTT,CAWSRTAPNEKLFF,TRBV30,-,-,TRBJ1-4
TGTGCCAGCAGCTTAGAGCTCTCTTGGAGGGCCGGGGAGCTGTTTTTT,CASSLELSWRAGELFF,TRBV7-2,-,-,TRBJ2-2
TGTGCCAGCAGTTACTCGATAAACAGACTAGCGGGTCACAATGAGCAGTTCTTC,CASSYSINRLAGHNEQFF,TRBV6-2/TRBV6-3,TRBD2,-,TRBJ2-1
TGTGCCAGCAGTGAATGGGTTCTAGGAGATTCACCCCTCCACTTT,CASSEWVLGDSPLHF,TRBV6-1,-,few,TRBJ1-6
TGTGCCAGCAGTCGAGACACCTATAGCAATCAGCCCCAGCATTTT,CASSRDTYSNQPQHF,TRBV6-5,-,-,TRBJ1-5
TGTGCCAGCAGCCAAGCCGCCTACGAGCAGTACTTC,CASSQAAYEQYF,TRBV7-8,-,-,TRBJ2-7
TGTGCCAGCGCAAAGGCGGGAGGGACGAACACCGGGGAGCTGTTTTTT,CASAKAGGTNTGELFF,TRBV19,TRBD2,-,TRBJ2-2
TGTGCCAGCAGCTTGGTACTTTCCCTACGGGACAGGGTCCACGAGCAGTACTTC,CASSLVLSLRDRVHEQYF,TRBV5-6,TRBD1,-,TRBJ2-7
TGTGCCAGCAGTTCGTACTACAGGGGTTTCGAGGTGACGGATACGCAGTATTTT,CASSSYYRGFEVTDTQYF,TRBV27,TRBD1,-,TRBJ2-3
TGTGCCTGGAGTGTAAAGGGGAATCAGCCCCAGCATTTT,CAWSVKGNQPQHF,TRBV30,-,-,TRBJ1-5
TGTGCCAGCAGCCCGAGGCGCGGGGGGGCTGTGAGTGAGCAGTTCTTC,CASSPRRGGAVSEQFF,TRBV11-2,TRBD2,-,TRBJ2-1
TGTGCCAGCAGTTACTCTCCAGGGTCGACTGAAGCTTTCTTT,CASSYSPGSTEAFF,TRBV6-2/TRBV6-3,-,-,TRBJ1-1
TGTGCCAGCAGCTACGGGGGAAGGGGGCCCCAGCATTTT,CASSYGGRGPQHF,TRBV7-2,-,-,TRBJ1-5
TGTGCCAGCAGCCAAGGGCTGGGACAGGGGAACACTGAAGCTTTCTTT,CASSQGLGQGNTEAFF,TRBV3-1/TRBV3-2,TRBD1,-,TRBJ1-1
TGTGCCACCAGAAGGCGGGAAGGTTCACCCCTCCACTTT,CATRRREGSPLHF,TRBV15,-,few,TRBJ1-6
TGTGCCAGCAGCCAAGGGTGGGCAGCCGGCGATGCTTTCTTT,CASSQGWAAGDAFF,TRBV3-1/TRBV3-2,-,-,TRBJ1-1
TGTGCCAGCAGCCCCCGCGGGGGGCGACTTATAACTGGAAACACCATATATTTT,CASSPRGGRLITGNTIYF,TRBV9,-,-,TRBJ1-3